Sequencing of this TCR beta chain was carried out in a study of cytomegalovirus exposure and HLA in healthy donors (dated by TCRdb to the late 2010s). The study in broad terms: An earlier analysis of around 600 of the donors reported 250 to 350 Gb of sequence data and some 100 million unique TCR beta sequences from some 180 million T cells. HLA typing covered class I and class II loci at four-digit resolution. The study profiled the T cell repertoires of 500 to 800 subjects by immunosequencing and related them to cytomegalovirus serostatus. Among 398 genotyped donors of the cohort, an average of about 240,000 unique TCR beta nucleotide sequences were sequenced per donor, around 20% of them non-productive. Rather than using new phenotypic data, the later analysis identified candidate immune exposures from TCR beta sequences and from how often those sequences occurred across donors. In a later analysis, previously published TCR beta repertoires from 500 to 750 donors were re-analyzed and high-resolution HLA genotyping was added so that TCR occurrence patterns could be studied. Donor age, sex, ethnicity and CMV serostatus were compiled together with the repertoire data. All discovery cohort repertoires had been generated on a single sequencing platform. To predict cytomegalovirus infection status, the study combined high-throughput TCR immunosequencing, statistical association of individual TCRs with disease status, and machine learning. To decide whether each TCR beta V gene segment behaved as functional or pseudogenic, an earlier analysis of 587 of the donors relied on high-throughput TCR beta sequencing. Typing coverage varied by locus: about 629-640 donors for A, B, C, DRB1 and DQB1; approximately 560 for DQA1; more than 600 for DPA1; under 490 for DPB1. A separate validation cohort of 100 to 150 different subjects was used in addition to the roughly 700-subject first cohort. Genome-wide SNP genotypes for about 65% of the roughly 670 donors were used in a later genetic analysis, which treated that subset as a discovery cohort. An early release covering about 600 HLA-typed donors comprised about 310 gigabases of sequencing data and around 80 million unique TCR sequences. Among the roughly 410 genotyped donors, more than 70% belonged to the genetic ancestry cluster associated with self-reported Caucasian donors. The study was designed to test whether signatures of past pathogen exposure could be identified by cataloging public T cell receptors. Roughly 5 DR-DQ haplotypes were handled as single units for association and clustering, since linkage in the cohort was strong. On the study overall, not on this receptor specifically: In a later analysis, several top co-occurrence clusters were reported to appear linked to parvovirus B19, influenza, CMV and Epstein-Barr virus. When HLA alleles, especially DR and DQ, strongly co-occurred, attributing TCR associations to individual alleles was difficult. Three of the identified cytomegalovirus-associated TCR beta chains were confirmed in vitro to be specific for cytomegalovirus antigens. A later genetic analysis reported fewer N-insertions in productive TCRs among donors in an Asian-associated ancestry cluster than the roughly 700-donor mean. Sequencing depth was assumed to be roughly uniform across donors in the presence/absence analyses, though that assumption may not hold. A later analysis found that most CMV-associated TCR beta chains appeared HLA-restricted, with HLA associations seemingly driven largely by CMV exposure. The cohort was sequenced for TCR beta chains only, and without alpha or paired-chain data the features that could be detected were limited. Some IMGT-functional V segments, including TRBV6-2 and TRBV6-3, could not be told apart with the 87-base-pair reads, so those segments were excluded. Correlated functional status among segregating V segments might reflect linkage disequilibrium, but an unknown experimental factor could not be ruled out. The authors suggested that the approach could potentially be extended to other disease states and immunological phenotypes. Compared with equally common non-associated chains, HLA-associated TCR beta chains in a later analysis were more clonally expanded and had lower generation probabilities. Because some donors lacked HLA typing at each locus, the association tests relied only on the typed subset. Immune exposure information for the cohort was limited to CMV serostatus. While some public TCRs were present in many individuals, most TCR sequences turned up only very rarely across donors. An association between a missense DCLRE1C variant and V-gene and J-gene trimming of TCR beta chains was found in a later genetic analysis and replicated in an independent cohort. Fewer than 20 rarely observed V segments, including chromosome 9 orphons, were excluded from the earlier analysis of approximately 500 of the donors because counts were too low. The study listed 150 to 200 TCR beta chains as associated with cytomegalovirus. A later analysis found that TCR association rates varied across HLA loci, with DRB1 alleles showing the most associated TCRs and HLA-C alleles the fewest. Specific HLA alleles were associated with 15,000 to 20,000 TCR beta sequences at a false discovery rate of 0.05 in a later analysis. Cytomegalovirus status was reported to be diagnosed by the classifier with high specificity and sensitivity in both the original and validation cohorts. A further reported finding was that TCR beta sequences accurately predicted the HLA-A and HLA-B alleles for most subjects in the first cohort. A cluster of highly shared sequence variants was judged likely to be a technical artifact of the sequencing pipeline. Broadly in line with IMGT annotations, most TCR beta V segments showed up in productive rearrangements about 90% or about 30% of the time in an earlier analysis of approximately 640 of the donors.

The CDR3, from cysteine to phenylalanine, totals 15 residues. The only DNA kept is the CDR3, 45 bases in frame from the first base. Between the V and J ends, shortened by 8 bases and 1 base respectively, the junction contains 18 bases. The germline V gene gives CDR1 as KGHSH and CDR2 as LQKENI. About this clone itself: Its antigen is still unknown. Nothing much larger sits one base from this clone, and base qualities are not available.

Libraries came from the immunoSEQ multiplex PCR assay. For the multiplex PCR, a mixture combining 60 forward primers for TCR Vbeta segments and 13 reverse primers for TCR Jbeta segments was used. The CDR3 region of rearranged TCR beta genes was amplified from genomic DNA with a multiplex PCR assay. The amplified TCR beta libraries were sequenced on the Illumina HiSeq System as 87-base-pair reads. The authors processed their data as follows. A later analysis counted about 80 million unique TCR beta chains across the 700 or so repertoires, and some 11 million of these chains were shared by at least two donors. To remove PCR and sequencing errors, raw reads were error-corrected and collapsed into unique sequences using a nearest-neighbor algorithm that merged closely related sequences. CDR3 sequences were aligned to IMGT reference sequences to assign V, D and J gene segments. For a sequence to be retained, a match of at least six nucleotides to both a V gene segment and a J gene segment was required. A rearrangement was called productive if the CDR3 had no stop codons and remained in frame with V and J, and every other rearrangement was called non-productive. CDR3 was defined by IMGT convention, running from the second conserved V-encoded cysteine to the conserved J-encoded phenylalanine. In an earlier analysis of 550 to 650 of the donors, sequences lacking an unambiguous match to a single V gene segment were excluded. An earlier analysis of 500 to 600 of the donors classified V segments as functional when productive rearrangements were above 56.7% and as segregating when the standard deviation between donors was above 5%. A statistical classification framework was built for diagnosing cytomegalovirus status from the catalog of TCR beta chain sequences. In a later analysis, V and J genes were assigned by comparing TCR nucleotide sequences against IMGT/GENE-DB human TR gene sequences. A later analysis assigned CDR3 sequences and most-parsimonious VDJ recombination scenarios with the TCRdist pipeline. In a later analysis, each TCR beta chain was defined by its CDR3 amino acid sequence together with its V-gene family, and reads without a unique V-gene family were excluded. A later analysis removed several hundred highly shared, low-generation-probability nucleotide sequences to deal with suspected cross-contamination and a sequencing artifact. A later analysis calculated a clonal expansion index for each public chain from normalized within-repertoire ranks of inferred template counts. In a later analysis, generation probabilities were computed with a VDJ recombination model fitted to out-of-frame rearrangements, and the resulting probabilities were checked against IGoR. Hypergeometric tests were used in a later analysis to score TCR-TCR, TCR-HLA and TCR-CMV co-occurrence, with a repertoire-size bias correction applied to the TCR pairs. To estimate false discovery rates, a later analysis permuted the HLA or CMV assignments 20 times. In a later analysis, co-occurring TCRs were grouped using DBSCAN, and TCRdist sequence similarity was added for clustering within HLA-allele-positive subsets. Repertoires with fewer than 30,000 or more than 120,000 public chains were left out of co-occurrence clustering, as were a handful of repertoires with anomalous nucleotide sharing. What TCRdb holds here is the immuneACCESS table cut down to in-frame rearrangements. Part of the clones is not present; checked against another copy, under half of the missing clones reflect an unresolved V gene, and the others are unexplained. From that table come the V and J calls and clone size; the DNA was used to work out D and trimming. Counted in this sample were about 110,000 clones; less than 85% of them appeared once. Jointly, the top ten make up about 2% of the sample.

The cohort was made up of approximately 670 healthy bone marrow donors. At the time of sampling, every cohort member was nominally healthy, though immune exposures that went unrecorded were likely present. The donor tested CMV seronegative, placing the donor among the 350 or so seronegative members of the cohort. Each donor provided a peripheral blood sample, and peripheral blood mononuclear cells were used for TCR beta sequencing. Genomic DNA extraction from the blood cell samples was performed with the Qiagen DNeasy Blood Extraction Kit. The rearrangement joined TRBV18 to TRBJ2-7; a tentative D match to TRBD1 spans 5 bases. Specimen: PBMCs. The receptor was derived from a man in his late teens or twenties in good health and CMV-seronegative. The DNA is TGTGCCAGCCTAAATTGGACAAGGGGTTCCTACGAGCAGTACTTC. It translates as CASLNWTRGSYEQYF.